This T cell receptor beta chain emerged from a study of CD4 T cells in relation to SARS-CoV-2 and coronaviruses. TCRdb's copy holds only in-frame clones and misses some; the assay was immunoSEQ multiplex PCR. The repertoire holds tens of thousands of clones, with around three quarters as singletons. The unexposed donors gave CD4+ T cells in 2011-2018, prior to COVID-19. After roughly 9 days of culture, CD4+ T cells were isolated. This clone was seen only once. As yet, its antigen is unknown. Germline V lookup: CDR1 MDHEN, CDR2 SYDVKM. This CDR3 spans 15 amino acids. V lost 6 bases to trimming and J lost 6 bases, with 21 bases between them.

The sequencing sample was made of CD4+ T cells from PBMCs, cultured in vitro. This TCR came from a human donor in good health. The rearrangement uses TRBV28 and TRBJ2-7, with D possibly called TRBD1 or TRBD2 (6 bases each). The CDR3 is CASRDGGGVGPEQYF. The CDR3 nucleotides read TGTGCCAGCAGAGACGGAGGGGGAGTGGGTCCCGAGCAGTACTTC.